This T cell receptor (beta chain) was retrieved from a study of identical twins. TCRdb processed the 5' RACE reads anew with MiXCR; each CDR3 protein has one entry. The sample carries roughly 630,000 distinct CDR3 sequences, about 7.1% recorded once. This clonotype was picked up a small number of times. Its antigen remains unidentified. Findings of the study overall: A lower insertion count was a feature of abundant cord blood beta clonotypes, with no such feature in memory repertoires.

Germline loops: CDR1 SQVTM, CDR2 ANQGSEA. The CDR3 loop spans 13 amino acids. After removal of 7 bases from V and 2 bases from J, the junction contained 3 bases not matched to a gene. This sample also appeared in a second study, on yellow fever vaccine responses in identical twins.

The source is a woman younger than 35 in good health. The specimen sequenced was PBMCs. The V call is TRBV29-1, the J call TRBJ1-2, with 11 bases aligning to TRBD1. CDR3 nucleotides: TGCAGCGGGGGGGACAGGGGGAACTATGGCTACACCTTC. This encodes CSGGDRGNYGYTF. Looking up the rest from reference TRBV29-1 and TRBJ1-2 gives the full variable domain: SAVISQKPSRDICQRGTSLTIQCQVDSQVTMMFWYRQQPGQSLTLIATANQGSEATYESGFVIDKFPISRPNLTFSTLTVSNMSPEDSSIYLCSGGDRGNYGYTFGSGTRLTVV.